These T cell receptor beta chains were read from a single sample in a study of T cells after yellow fever vaccination. TCRdb called the 5' RACE reads again in MiXCR, with one record for every CDR3 protein. This repertoire shows 300,000 to 400,000 distinct CDR3 sequences, about 9.5% found once; its top ten account for about a sixth. The sample was PBMCs, taken on the day of the first yellow fever vaccination. These receptors came from a man between 18 and 29 years old who received the YFV17D yellow fever vaccine. Each CDR3 is given with its conserved first and last residue. The order of the fields is J gene, V gene, CDR3 protein.

j_call: TRBJ1-6; v_call: TRBV15; cdr3_aa: CATSRVRGLSYNSPLHF
j_call: TRBJ2-7; v_call: TRBV11-2; cdr3_aa: CASSLGEDAYSYEQYF
j_call: TRBJ2-3; v_call: TRBV30; cdr3_aa: CAWSVARGYHRDTQYF
j_call: TRBJ1-1; v_call: TRBV7-9; cdr3_aa: CASRGQGENEAFF
j_call: TRBJ2-4; v_call: TRBV7-3; cdr3_aa: CASSLQQGLGIQYF
j_call: TRBJ1-2; v_call: TRBV6-5; cdr3_aa: CASSYSGEGGYTF
j_call: TRBJ2-1; v_call: TRBV7-3; cdr3_aa: CASSLGASHEQFF
j_call: TRBJ1-5; v_call: TRBV12-3/TRBV12-4; cdr3_aa: CASSFWGVNQPQHF
j_call: TRBJ1-2; v_call: TRBV7-2; cdr3_aa: CASSLVGTGSRNGYTF
j_call: TRBJ2-3; v_call: TRBV10-3; cdr3_aa: CAISDRDRVKDTQYF
j_call: TRBJ1-2; v_call: TRBV6-2/TRBV6-3; cdr3_aa: CASSPDRDANYGYTF
j_call: TRBJ2-2; v_call: TRBV3-1; cdr3_aa: CASSQVEGELFF
j_call: TRBJ1-6; v_call: TRBV10-2; cdr3_aa: CASSEQGARSPLHF
j_call: TRBJ2-3; v_call: TRBV13; cdr3_aa: CASSYTDRSTDTQYF
j_call: TRBJ2-2; v_call: TRBV7-2; cdr3_aa: CAGGDPNTGELFF